This entry concerns a single T cell receptor (beta chain). Its antigen is not known. This sample stems from a study of blood T cells in healthy people across ages. Germline values: CDR1 SGHAT, CDR2 FQNNGV. The V and J ends lost 5 bases and 5 bases respectively, with 10 bases between them. This CDR3 is 13 amino acids long. Study results and caveats: Donor CMV status, an unknown factor, possibly confounded changes in expanded clonotypes.

PCR was performed a second time for roughly 7 to 12 cycles using a sample-barcoded 5' primer and a J-beta primer mix. A template-switch adaptor containing 12 random nucleotides labeled each cDNA molecule. A minimum of 2.5 million CDR3-containing paired-end reads was obtained for each sample. TCRdb ran MiXCR on the 5' RACE reads and lists one entry per CDR3 protein. In the table there are around 1,500,000 distinct CDR3 sequences, around 42% of which are singletons. The chain employs TRBV11-2 and TRBJ2-1; D gene ambiguous. This clonotype was sampled from a woman between 18 and 30 years old in good health. The sequenced material came from blood. CDR3 sequence: CASSVGPDNEQFF. The CDR3 bases are TGTGCCAGCAGCGTCGGACCGGACAATGAGCAGTTCTTC.